A single sample is the source of the 27 T cell receptor beta chains below, sequenced in a study of CD8+ T cells in alopecia areata. cDNA serving as the sequencing template came from extracted, reverse transcribed RNA. The protocol was immunoSEQ multiplex PCR, while the TCRdb copy is restricted to in-frame clones and leaves out a portion. The repertoire has around 190,000 clones, roughly three fifths of them found once; the top ten carry 4.9%. Material: CD8+ T cells sorted from blood. The receptors shown here come from a human donor in good health.

The genes are TRBV13 and TRBJ1-1; no definite D call. The germline V and J ends were trimmed by 4 bases and 8 bases, with 11 bases remaining between them. Germline V gene data show CDR1 as PRHDT and CDR2 as FYEKMQ (reference sequence). The CDR3 extends over 12 amino acids. The CDR3 loop reads CASSSKPPEAFF. As DNA, the CDR3 is TGTGCCAGCAGCTCGAAACCACCCGAAGCTTTCTTT. The full variable domain, its missing parts supplied by reference TRBV13 and TRBJ1-1, is AAGVIQSPRHLIKEKRETATLKCYPIPRHDTVYWYQQGPGQDPQFLISFYEKMQSDKGSIPDRFSAQQFSDYHSELNMSSLELGDSALYFCASSSKPPEAFFGQGTRLTVV.

This clone turned up a few times. This chain links TRBV5-4 with TRBJ2-7; 10 bases agree with TRBD2. CDR1 and CDR2 (germline): SGHNT, YYREEE (reference sequence). The trim removed 2 bases at V and 5 bases at J, leaving 4 bases unmatched. This CDR3 is built from 14 residues. CDR3 DNA: TGTGCCAGCAGCTTCAGCGGGGGGGCCGACGAGCAGTACTTC. It encodes CASSFSGGADEQYF. The full variable domain, completed using reference TRBV5-4 and TRBJ2-7, is ETGVTQSPTHLIKTRGQQVTLRCSSQSGHNTVSWYQQALGQGPQFIFQYYREEENGRGNFPPRFSGLQFPNYSSELNVNALELDDSALYLCASSFSGGADEQYFGPGTRLTVT.

This rearrangement joins TRBV7-2 to TRBJ2-7, with D perhaps TRBD2 (7 bases). This CDR3 has 14 residues. V lost 4 bases and J 6 bases, leaving 16 bases between the germline ends. The germline V gene encodes CDR1 SGHTA and CDR2 FQGNSA. The CDR3 DNA is TGTGCCAGCAGCTCCGTAACGGGGGGCCGCGAGCAGTACTTC. It translates to CASSSVTGGREQYF.

The chain is built from TRBV4-1 and TRBJ2-5; 9 nucleotides align to TRBD2. The J segment lost 6 bases and the V segment lost 1 base, leaving 6 bases of the junction unmatched. Per germline, CDR1 MGHRA and CDR2 YSYEKL. There are 15 residues in the CDR3. CDR3 sequence reads: CASSQGFSGGKTQYF. As DNA, the CDR3 is TGCGCCAGCAGCCAAGGGTTTAGCGGGGGCAAGACCCAGTACTTC.

Only a few counts were recorded for this clone. The V call is TRBV7-2, the J call TRBJ2-7; 8 bases agree with TRBD1. This CDR3 has 18 amino acids. V lost 4 bases and J lost 5; bases outside the gene matches: 19. Germline CDR1 is SGHTA and CDR2 is FQGNSA. CDR3 sequence reads: CASSSYPTGAVLGDEQYF. The CDR3 DNA reads as TGTGCCAGCAGCTCCTACCCGACAGGGGCCGTACTAGGGGACGAGCAGTACTTC. Variable domain in full (rest from reference TRBV7-2 and TRBJ2-7): GAGVSQSPSNKVTEKGKDVELRCDPISGHTALYWYRQSLGQGLEFLIYFQGNSAPDKSGLPSDRFSAERTGGSVSTLTIQRTQQEDSAVYLCASSSYPTGAVLGDEQYFGPGTRLTVT.

The V gene is TRBV27, the J gene TRBJ2-7; 9 bases are a match to TRBD1. The germline CDR1 and CDR2 sequences are MNHEY and SMNVEV (reference sequence). Trimming took 6 bases from V and 6 from J; bases not matched to a gene: 9. CDR3 length equals 14 residues. The DNA for the CDR3 is TGTGCCAGCAGCACCGGGACAGGGTTTAGCGAGCAGTACTTC. It is translated as CASSTGTGFSEQYF.

The rearrangement joins TRBV5-1 to TRBJ2-7, with a possible D match to TRBD2 (7 bases). The germline gives CDR1 SGHRS, CDR2 YFSETQ. CDR3 length equals 15 residues. V lost 7 bases, J lost 0 bases, and 17 bases lay in between. CDR3 nucleotides: TGCGCCAGCGAACCAGGGGAGGGAACCTCCTACGAGCAGTACTTC. Its protein product is CASEPGEGTSYEQYF.

The J gene is TRBJ2-2, the V gene TRBV6-5, with D unclear. V dropped 4 bases and J dropped 8 bases, with 11 bases sitting between them. The CDR3 has 13 residues. Germline V lookup: CDR1 MNHEY, CDR2 SVGAGI. This CDR3 reads CASSLNPPGELFF. The CDR3, as DNA: TGTGCCAGCAGTTTGAACCCACCGGGGGAGCTGTTTTTT.

DNA for the CDR3: TGCGCCAGCAGCCAAGACCCCGGGACAGGGTCCTACGAGCAGTACTTC. Encoded protein: CASSQDPGTGSYEQYF. The J gene is TRBJ2-7, the V gene TRBV4-1, with 9 nucleotides matching TRBD1. The germline CDR1 and CDR2 sequences are MGHRA and YSYEKL. The J segment lost 1 base and the V segment lost 0 bases, leaving 4 bases of the junction unmatched. The CDR3 extends over 16 amino acids.

This CDR3 reads CASRRTSGDQETQYF. CDR3 bases: TGTGCCAGCAGGAGGACTAGCGGGGACCAAGAGACCCAGTACTTC. The chain recombines TRBV2 with TRBJ2-5; 12 nucleotides line up with TRBD2. The germline gives CDR1 SNHLY, CDR2 FYNNEI. The CDR3 is 15 amino acids. V lost 6 bases to trimming and J lost 0 bases; unmatched junction nucleotides: 2.

The chain recombines TRBV4-1 with TRBJ2-1; D is possibly TRBD2 (5 bases). The V gene lost 0 bases and the J gene lost 0 bases, with 15 bases spanning the gap. The CDR3 runs to 18 residues. CDR1 MGHRA and CDR2 YSYEKL come from the germline V gene. The CDR3 DNA sequence: TGCGCCAGCAGCCAAGATTTTTCGCGGAGGAGCTCCTACAATGAGCAGTTCTTC. It yields the protein CASSQDFSRRSSYNEQFF.

This clone was recorded a few times. The chain recombines TRBV14 with TRBJ2-7, with unresolved D. Trimming cost V 2 bases and J 2 bases, with 10 bases left between them. Germline values: CDR1 SGHDN, CDR2 FVKESK. This CDR3 region has 14 residues. The CDR3 sequence is CASSQWSATYEQYF. CDR3 sequence (DNA): TGTGCCAGCAGCCAATGGTCAGCCACCTACGAGCAGTACTTC.

The rearrangement links TRBV5-1 to TRBJ2-3; D perhaps matches TRBD2 (7 bases). V shed 5 bases and J shed 4 bases, with 14 bases lying between them. The CDR3 consists of 14 residues. Per the germline V gene, CDR1 is SGHRS and CDR2 is YFSETQ. CDR3 in amino acids: CASSWEGQADTQYF. The CDR3 DNA follows: TGCGCCAGCAGTTGGGAGGGACAAGCAGATACGCAGTATTTT.

Note on this clone: Additional DNA sequences in this sample encode the identical CDR3. This chain joins TRBV30 and TRBJ1-4; the D is unclear. The V end lost 3 bases, the J end lost 8 bases, and 10 bases lay between the germline ends. This CDR3 spans 12 amino acids. CDR1 is GTSNPN, CDR2 SVGIG, per germline (reference sequence). The CDR3 here is CAWSDLGEKLFF. The CDR3, as DNA: TGTGCCTGGAGCGATCTCGGCGAAAAACTGTTTTTT.

This chain uses TRBV25-1 with TRBJ2-7; D possibly uses TRBD1 or TRBD2 (5 bases each). Germline V gives CDR1 MGHDK, CDR2 SYGVNS. The CDR3 runs 13 residues. V dropped 9 bases and J dropped 3 bases, with 15 bases sitting between them. In DNA form, the CDR3 reads TGTGCCAGTGGATCGGGGCAGAACTACGAGCAGTACTTC. Its translation is CASGSGQNYEQYF.

This clone was counted a few times. The V and J genes are TRBV2 and TRBJ1-5; D is uncertain. The germline V gene has CDR1 SNHLY and CDR2 FYNNEI. Trimming took off 6 bases at V and 3 bases at J, with 12 bases between the two ends. The CDR3 has 14 amino acids. Here the CDR3 DNA reads TGTGCCAGCAGAATGGGCGGCAACAATCAGCCCCAGCATTTT. Its translation is CASRMGGNNQPQHF.

The chain carries TRBV9 and TRBJ1-6; a weak D match, TRBD1 (6 bases). V dropped 0 bases and J dropped 17 bases, with 21 bases sitting between them. In germline, CDR1 is SGDLS, CDR2 YYNGEE. The CDR3 loop spans 15 amino acids. The CDR3 reads CASSVEGGPDSGVHF. The CDR3 DNA sequence: TGTGCCAGCAGCGTAGAGGGAGGCCCCGACTCAGGGGTCCACTTT.

This clone has a handful of counts. This sequence joins TRBV13 and TRBJ2-3; weak D call: TRBD2 (5 bases). Trimming shortened V by 1 base and J by 6 bases, and 14 bases separated the two germline ends. Germline V gene sequence: CDR1 PRHDT, CDR2 FYEKMQ (reference sequence). The CDR3 has 15 amino acids. The CDR3 reads CASSLAGSTRDTQYF. For the CDR3, the DNA is TGTGCCAGCAGCTTAGCGGGGTCAACCCGGGATACGCAGTATTTT.

CDR3 in amino acids: CASSPNRGYEQYF. The CDR3 nucleotides are TGCGCCAGCAGCCCGAATAGGGGGTACGAGCAGTACTTC. The chain has TRBV4-1 and TRBJ2-7; TRBD1 might be the D (6 bases). V was clipped by 4 bases and J by 4 bases, with 11 bases between them. Per the germline V gene, CDR1 is MGHRA and CDR2 is YSYEKL. CDR3 size: 13 residues.

The rearrangement links TRBV9 to TRBJ2-3; no reliable D call. This CDR3 has 14 amino acids. With 0 bases removed from V and 5 bases from J, the gap between germline ends came to 10 bases. CDR1 is SGDLS, CDR2 YYNGEE, per germline. The CDR3 is CASSVEGLRDTQYF. DNA of the CDR3: TGTGCCAGCAGCGTAGAGGGTTTAAGAGATACGCAGTATTTT.

This clone has more than one count but fewer than ten. The J gene is TRBJ1-1, the V gene TRBV19; 7 bases fit TRBD1. Germline V gene sequence: CDR1 LNHDA, CDR2 SQIVND (reference sequence). CDR3 length: 17 amino acids. The V gene end was trimmed by 5 bases and the J gene end by 0 bases; junction bases not matched to a gene: 12. CDR3 sequence: CASSPLRGTSMNTEAFF. In DNA form, the CDR3 reads TGTGCCAGTAGTCCACTCAGGGGGACGAGCATGAACACTGAAGCTTTCTTT.

The chain is built from TRBV6-6 and TRBJ1-1; weak D call: TRBD1 (5 bases). The CDR3 totals 13 residues. Trimming cost V 8 bases and J 1 base, with 11 bases left between them. Germline assignment: CDR1 MNHNY and CDR2 SVGAGI (reference sequence). The CDR3 region has the DNA TGTGCCAGCCAGGACGGACAGAACACTGAAGCTTTCTTT. Residues: CASQDGQNTEAFF.

The chain is built from TRBV5-1 and TRBJ2-5; maybe TRBD1 (6 bases). The CDR3 consists of 17 residues. Per the germline V gene, CDR1 is SGHRS and CDR2 is YFSETQ. Trimming took 4 bases from V and 1 from J, leaving 20 bases between them. CDR3 bases: TGCGCCAGCAGCAGTTCCCCAGGGGTAGCCCTCCAAGAGACCCAGTACTTC. This translates into CASSSSPGVALQETQYF.

This clone occurred a few times. The rearrangement joins TRBV7-6 to TRBJ2-7; D unclear. Germline V gene sequence: CDR1 SGHVS, CDR2 FNYEAQ. V lost 5 bases to trimming and J lost 3 bases, with 8 bases between them. The CDR3 runs 12 residues. CDR3 bases: TGTGCCAGCAGCCCCTTGGGCTACGAGCAGTACTTC. As protein: CASSPLGYEQYF.

Remarks on this clone: The sample carries other DNA sequences with the same CDR3. This chain links TRBV29-1 with TRBJ1-1, with a possible D match to TRBD1 (6 bases). Germline V gene data show CDR1 as SQVTM and CDR2 as ANQGSEA. V shed 7 bases and J shed 6 bases, with 15 bases lying between them. The length of the CDR3 is 12 residues. DNA for the CDR3: TGCAGCGGTCGCCAGGGGAGGGCTGAAGCTTTCTTT. It encodes CSGRQGRAEAFF.

This chain connects TRBV7-9 to TRBJ2-5; no firm D call. From germline, CDR1 is SEHNR and CDR2 FQNEAQ (reference sequence). Trimming took off 7 bases at V and 0 bases at J, with 12 bases between the two ends. This CDR3 is built from 14 residues. CDR3 sequence (DNA): TGTGCCAGCAACCACGGTGGGGACCAAGAGACCCAGTACTTC. It translates to CASNHGGDQETQYF.

The rearrangement uses TRBV7-6 and TRBJ2-6; 11 nucleotides agree with TRBD2. This CDR3 spans 18 amino acids. With V trimmed by 5 bases and J by 0 bases, 6 bases remained unmatched. Looked up from germline, CDR1 is SGHVS and CDR2 is FNYEAQ. In nucleotides, the CDR3 is TGTGCCAGCAGCCGACTAGCGGGGTTGGTCTCTGGGGCCAACGTCCTGACTTTC. This gives the protein CASSRLAGLVSGANVLTF.